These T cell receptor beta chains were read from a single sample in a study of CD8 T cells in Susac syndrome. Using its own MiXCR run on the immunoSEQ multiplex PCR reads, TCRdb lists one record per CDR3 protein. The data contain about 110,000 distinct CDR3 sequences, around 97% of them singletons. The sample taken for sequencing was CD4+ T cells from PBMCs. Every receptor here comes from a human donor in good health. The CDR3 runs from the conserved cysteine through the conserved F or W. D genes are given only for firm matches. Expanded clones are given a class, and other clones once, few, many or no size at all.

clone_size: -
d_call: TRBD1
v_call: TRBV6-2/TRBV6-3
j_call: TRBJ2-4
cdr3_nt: TGTGCCAGCAGTCAGACAGGGACCAAAAACATTCAGTACTTC
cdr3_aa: CASSQTGTKNIQYF

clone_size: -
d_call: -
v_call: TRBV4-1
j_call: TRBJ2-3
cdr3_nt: TGCGCCAGCAGCCAAGATCGGGCCACGGCAGCTAGCACAGATACGCAGTATTTT
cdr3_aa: CASSQDRATAASTDTQYF

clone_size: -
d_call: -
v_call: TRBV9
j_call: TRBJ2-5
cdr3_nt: TGTGCCAGCAGCGTCGCTTTCGGAGAGACCCAGTACTTC
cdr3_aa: CASSVAFGETQYF

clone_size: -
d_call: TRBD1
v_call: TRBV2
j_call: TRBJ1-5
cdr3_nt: TGTGCCAGCAGAGCCCGACAGGGATTGAATCAGCCCCAGCATTTT
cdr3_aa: CASRARQGLNQPQHF

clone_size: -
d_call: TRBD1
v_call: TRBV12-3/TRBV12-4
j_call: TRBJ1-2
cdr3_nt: TGTGCCAGCAGCTACACCGGGACAGGGGGCGGCGGCTACACCTTC
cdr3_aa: CASSYTGTGGGGYTF

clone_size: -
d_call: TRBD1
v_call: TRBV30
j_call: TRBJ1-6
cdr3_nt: TGTGCCTGGAGTCGGGACAGGGGTAATTCACCCCTCCACTTT
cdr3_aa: CAWSRDRGNSPLHF

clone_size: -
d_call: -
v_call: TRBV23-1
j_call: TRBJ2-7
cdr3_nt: TGCGCCAGCAGTCAAGACCTGGACGGCTACGAGCAGTACTTC
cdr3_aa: CASSQDLDGYEQYF

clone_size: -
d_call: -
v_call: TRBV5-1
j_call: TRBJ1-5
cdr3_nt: TGCGCCAGCAGCCTCCCTCAGCCCCAGCATTTT
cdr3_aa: CASSLPQPQHF

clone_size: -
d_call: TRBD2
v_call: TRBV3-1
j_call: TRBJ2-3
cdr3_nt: TGTGCCAGCAGCCAAGAGCGGGGGGGCTTCCATTTT
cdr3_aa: CASSQERGGFHF

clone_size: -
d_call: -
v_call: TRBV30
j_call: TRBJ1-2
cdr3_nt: TGTGCCTCTCTCCAAGAGGCCTATGGCTACACCTTC
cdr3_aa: CASLQEAYGYTF

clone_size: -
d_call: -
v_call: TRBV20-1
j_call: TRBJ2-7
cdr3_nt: TGCAGTGCTAGAGGGAGTTACGAGCAGTACTTC
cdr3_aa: CSARGSYEQYF

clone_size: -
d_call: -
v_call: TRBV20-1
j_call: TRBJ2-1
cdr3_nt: TGCAGCCTACAGGCTCCATCAACCGGAAAGCAGTTCTTC
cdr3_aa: CSLQAPSTGKQFF

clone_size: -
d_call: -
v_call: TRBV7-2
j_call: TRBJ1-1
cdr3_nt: TGTGCCAGCAGCTTAGCAGGGTTGACTGAAGCTTTCTTT
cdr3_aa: CASSLAGLTEAFF

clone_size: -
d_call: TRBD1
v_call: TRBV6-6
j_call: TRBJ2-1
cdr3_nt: TGTGCCAGCAGTTCCCAGGGGGCCCCGGGAAATGAGCAGTTCTTC
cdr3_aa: CASSSQGAPGNEQFF

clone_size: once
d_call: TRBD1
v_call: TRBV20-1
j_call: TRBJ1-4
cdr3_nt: TGCAGTGCTAGAGGGGGACAGGGTGGTTGGGAAAAACTGTTTTTT
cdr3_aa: CSARGGQGGWEKLFF

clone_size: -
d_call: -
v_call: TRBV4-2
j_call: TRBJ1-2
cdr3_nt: TGTGCCAGCAGCCAGGCCATGGGGGGGTCGGACTATGGCTACACCTTC
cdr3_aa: CASSQAMGGSDYGYTF

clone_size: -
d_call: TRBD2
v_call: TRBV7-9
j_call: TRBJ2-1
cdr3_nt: TGTGCCAGCAGCTTAGAAGGGAGGGGTGGGCAAGCTGAGCAGTTCTTC
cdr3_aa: CASSLEGRGGQAEQFF

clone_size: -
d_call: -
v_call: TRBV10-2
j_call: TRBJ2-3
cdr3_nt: TGCGCCAGCAGTGAGTCGACGGGAATTCGGGAGTATTTT
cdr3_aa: CASSESTGIREYF

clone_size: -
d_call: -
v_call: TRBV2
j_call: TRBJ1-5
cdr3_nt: TGTGCCAGCAGTGAAGAGCGGGGTGGTGGCAATCAGCCCCAGCATTTT
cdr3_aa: CASSEERGGGNQPQHF

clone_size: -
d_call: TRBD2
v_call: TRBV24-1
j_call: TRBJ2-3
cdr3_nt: TGTGCCACCAGTGTTGGCGGGGGGACAGATACGCAGTATTTT
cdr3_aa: CATSVGGGTDTQYF

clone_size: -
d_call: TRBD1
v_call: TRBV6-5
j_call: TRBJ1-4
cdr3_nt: TGTGCCAGCAAAACAGGGGGCAATGAAAAACTGTTTTTT
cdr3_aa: CASKTGGNEKLFF

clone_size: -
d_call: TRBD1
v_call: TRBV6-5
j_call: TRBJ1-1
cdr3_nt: TGTGCCAGCAGTAAATCACAGGGGGCGCGGATTGAAGCTTTCTTT
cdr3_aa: CASSKSQGARIEAFF

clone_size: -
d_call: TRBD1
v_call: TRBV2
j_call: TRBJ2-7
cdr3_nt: TGTGCCAGCAGTGGAATTGGGACAGGGGGCATGTGGCAGTACTTC
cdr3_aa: CASSGIGTGGMWQYF

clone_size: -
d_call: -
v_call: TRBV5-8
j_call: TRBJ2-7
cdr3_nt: TGTGCCAGCAGCTTGGTGGGTACAAGAGGCGAGCAGTACTTC
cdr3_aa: CASSLVGTRGEQYF

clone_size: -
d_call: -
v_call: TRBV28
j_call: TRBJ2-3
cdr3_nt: TGTGCCAGCTCAACGACTCATCTAGGCACAGATACGCAGTATTTT
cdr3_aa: CASSTTHLGTDTQYF

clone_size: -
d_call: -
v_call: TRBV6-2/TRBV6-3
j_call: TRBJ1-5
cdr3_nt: TGTGCCACCCAAGACAGCTCCAATCAGCCCCAGCATTTT
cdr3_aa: CATQDSSNQPQHF

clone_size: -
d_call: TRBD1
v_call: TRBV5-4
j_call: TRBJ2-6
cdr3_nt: TGTGCCAGCAGCGACAGGGTTTCAGGGGCCAACGTCCTGACTTTC
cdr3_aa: CASSDRVSGANVLTF

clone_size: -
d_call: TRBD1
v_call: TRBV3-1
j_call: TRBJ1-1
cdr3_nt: TGTGCCAGCAGCCAGAGGGACAGTCTAGCTGAAGCTTTCTTT
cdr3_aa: CASSQRDSLAEAFF

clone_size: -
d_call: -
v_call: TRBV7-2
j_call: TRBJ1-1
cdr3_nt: TGTGCTACCCGAAAAGGGGCGCATGAAGCTTTCTTT
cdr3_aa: CATRKGAHEAFF

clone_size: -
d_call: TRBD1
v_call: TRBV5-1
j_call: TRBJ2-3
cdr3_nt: TGCGCCAGCAGCTTGGGGCCGGGACAGGGCACAGATACGCAGTATTTT
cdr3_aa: CASSLGPGQGTDTQYF

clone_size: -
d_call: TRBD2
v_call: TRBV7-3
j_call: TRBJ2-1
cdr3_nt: TGTGCCAGCAGCGCCAATAGCGGGGGGTCCTACAATGAGCAGTTCTTC
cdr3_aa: CASSANSGGSYNEQFF

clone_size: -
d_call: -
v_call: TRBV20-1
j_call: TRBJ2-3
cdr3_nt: TGCAGTGCCAGAGAGTTCACAGATACGCAGTATTTT
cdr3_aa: CSAREFTDTQYF

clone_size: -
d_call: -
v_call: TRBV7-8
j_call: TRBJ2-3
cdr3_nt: TGTGCCAGCAGTCTAATGACAGGCTTGAGCACAGATACGCAGTATTTT
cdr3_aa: CASSLMTGLSTDTQYF

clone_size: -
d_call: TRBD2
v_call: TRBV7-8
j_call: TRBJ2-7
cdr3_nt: TGTGCCAGCAGCTTAGAGGGCGGGGGAGGATACGAGCAGTACTTC
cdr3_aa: CASSLEGGGGYEQYF

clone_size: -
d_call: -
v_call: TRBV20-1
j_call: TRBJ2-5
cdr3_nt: TGCAGTGCTAGCGAGCCGGGACTCCTAGCCCAGTACTTC
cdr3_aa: CSASEPGLLAQYF

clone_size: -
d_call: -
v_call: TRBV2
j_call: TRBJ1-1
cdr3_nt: TGTGCCAGCAGTGAATTAAGGGGGTTTGACACTGAAGCTTTCTTT
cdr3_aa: CASSELRGFDTEAFF

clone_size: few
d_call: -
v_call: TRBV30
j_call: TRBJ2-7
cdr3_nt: TGTGCCTGGAGACGTACAAGCTCCTACGAGCAGTACTTC
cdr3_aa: CAWRRTSSYEQYF

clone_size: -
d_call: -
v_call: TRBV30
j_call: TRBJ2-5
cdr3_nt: TGTGCCTGGAGCCAAGAGACCCAGTACTTC
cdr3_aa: CAWSQETQYF

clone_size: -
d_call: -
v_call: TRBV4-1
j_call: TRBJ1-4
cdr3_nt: TGCGCCAGCAGCCGGGGACATTCAACTAATGAAAAACTGTTTTTT
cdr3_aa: CASSRGHSTNEKLFF

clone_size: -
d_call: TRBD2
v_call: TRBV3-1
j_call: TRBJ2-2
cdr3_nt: TGTGCCAGCAGCCGGACTAGTCGCACCGGGGAGCTGTTTTTT
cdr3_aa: CASSRTSRTGELFF

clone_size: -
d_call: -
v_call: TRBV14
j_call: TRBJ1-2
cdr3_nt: TGTGCCAGCAGTCCATTTAGAGATGGCTACACCTTC
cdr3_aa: CASSPFRDGYTF

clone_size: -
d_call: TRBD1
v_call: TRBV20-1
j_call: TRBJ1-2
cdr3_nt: TGCAGTGCTCCGGCGAGCGGACAGGGGGATGGCTACACCTTC
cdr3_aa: CSAPASGQGDGYTF

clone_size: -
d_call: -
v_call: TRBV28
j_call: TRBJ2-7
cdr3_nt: TGTGCCAGCAGTTTAAGGGGAAACGAGCAGTACTTC
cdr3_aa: CASSLRGNEQYF

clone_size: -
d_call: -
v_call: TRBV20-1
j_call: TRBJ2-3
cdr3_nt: TGCAGTGCTCCCCGACAGTTATCTAGCACAGATACGCAGTATTTT
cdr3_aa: CSAPRQLSSTDTQYF

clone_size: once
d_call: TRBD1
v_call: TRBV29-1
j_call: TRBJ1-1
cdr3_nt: TGCAGCGTTATTGCCCCTTGGGGGACAGGGAAAATGAACACTGAAGCTTTCTTT
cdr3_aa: CSVIAPWGTGKMNTEAFF

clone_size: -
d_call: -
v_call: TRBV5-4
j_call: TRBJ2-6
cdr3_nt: TGTGCCAGCAACGTTGACGGAATCTCTGGGGCCAACGTCCTGACTTTC
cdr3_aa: CASNVDGISGANVLTF

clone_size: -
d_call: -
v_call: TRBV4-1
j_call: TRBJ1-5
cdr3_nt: TGCGCCAGCAGCCAAGGGTCCCTAGAGGGTGAGCCCCAGCATTTT
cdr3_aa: CASSQGSLEGEPQHF

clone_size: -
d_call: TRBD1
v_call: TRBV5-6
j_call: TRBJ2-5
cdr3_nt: TGTGCCAGCAGCTCAACAGGGACAGGCGGGTACCAAGAGACCCAGTACTTC
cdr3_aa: CASSSTGTGGYQETQYF

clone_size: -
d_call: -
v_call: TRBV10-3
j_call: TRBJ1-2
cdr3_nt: TGTGCCATCAGTGACCGGGTCTCGGGGGGCTACACCTTC
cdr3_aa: CAISDRVSGGYTF

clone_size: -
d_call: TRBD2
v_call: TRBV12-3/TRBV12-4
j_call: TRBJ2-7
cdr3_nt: TGTGCCAGCAGTCCTCCCTCGACTAGCGGGAGTAGGTACGAGCAGTACTTC
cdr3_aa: CASSPPSTSGSRYEQYF

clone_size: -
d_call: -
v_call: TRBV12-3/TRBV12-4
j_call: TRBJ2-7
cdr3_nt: TGTGCCAGCAGTTTTGGTTACGAGCAGTACTTC
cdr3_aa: CASSFGYEQYF

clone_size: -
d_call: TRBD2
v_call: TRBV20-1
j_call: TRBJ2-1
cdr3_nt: TGCAGTGCTAGAAGCGGGGGGATCCCCGATCAGTTCTTC
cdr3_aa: CSARSGGIPDQFF